The entry below gives a single T cell receptor beta chain sequence along with its context. This sample is drawn from a study of control samples from healthy donors and cancer patients. The protocol was immunoSEQ multiplex PCR, while the TCRdb copy is restricted to in-frame clones and leaves out a portion. The data hold 75,000 to 80,000 clones, with 89% observed a single time. This CDR3 is 12 amino acids long. The trim removed 3 bases at V and 7 bases at J, leaving 5 bases unmatched. Germline V gene lookup returns CDR1 GTSNPN and CDR2 SVGIG (reference sequence). The source is a woman in her forties or fifties with colorectal cancer. The sequencing input was PBMCs. The chain uses TRBV30 and TRBJ1-1, with 7 positions matching TRBD1. The CDR3 is CAWSSTGNEAFF. The CDR3 DNA reads as TGTGCCTGGAGCTCGACAGGGAATGAAGCTTTCTTT.